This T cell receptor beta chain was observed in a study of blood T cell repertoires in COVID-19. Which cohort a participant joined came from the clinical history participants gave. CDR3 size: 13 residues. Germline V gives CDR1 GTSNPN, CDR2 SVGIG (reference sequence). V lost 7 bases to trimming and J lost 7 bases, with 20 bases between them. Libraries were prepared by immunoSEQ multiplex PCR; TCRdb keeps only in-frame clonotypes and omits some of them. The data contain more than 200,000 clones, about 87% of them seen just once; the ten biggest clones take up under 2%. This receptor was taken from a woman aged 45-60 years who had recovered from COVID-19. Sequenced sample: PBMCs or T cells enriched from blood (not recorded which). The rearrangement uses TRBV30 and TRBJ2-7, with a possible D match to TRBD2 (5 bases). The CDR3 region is CAYRVGGLREQYF. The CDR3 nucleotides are TGTGCCTACCGAGTCGGAGGTCTTCGGGAGCAGTACTTC. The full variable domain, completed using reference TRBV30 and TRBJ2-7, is SQTIHQWPATLVQPVGSPLSLECTVEGTSNPNLYWYRQAAGRGLQLLFYSVGIGQISSEVPQNLSASRPQDRQFILSSKKLLLSDSGFYLCAYRVGGLREQYFGPGTRLTVT.